This record concerns one T cell receptor (beta chain) sequence. Recruited during active infection, patients (from Seattle) were subsequently followed longitudinally. As originally analysed: Amplification from reference gene primers served as the basis for estimated nucleated cell counts. Generated by immunoSEQ multiplex PCR, the TCRdb table keeps only in-frame clones and is missing some. The DNA gave D and trimming, while V, J and clone size come from that table. The sample consists of around 53,000 clones, about 87% of them appearing once. The data were obtained in a study of blood T cell repertoires in COVID-19. Overall study: Sites across the United States, Italy and Spain contributed samples from acute and convalescent COVID-19. PBMCs, B-cell-depleted T cells, or T cells provided the cDNA or gDNA that made up the material.

Germline lookup yields CDR1 LNHDA and CDR2 SQIVND (reference sequence). The germline V and J ends were trimmed by 2 bases and 4 bases, with 3 bases remaining between them. This CDR3 comprises 12 residues. Material: peripheral blood. This sequence joins TRBV19 and TRBJ2-1; D is uncertain. This clonotype was sampled from a woman aged 55-70 years with COVID-19, enrolled during active disease. The CDR3, as DNA: TGTGCCAGTAGTATATCGTACAATGAGCAGTTCTTC. Protein sequence: CASSISYNEQFF.